Detailed here is one T cell receptor (beta chain). Its antigen is as yet unknown. A 5'RACE template switching approach incorporating UMIs was used to make TCR beta cDNA. TCRdb re-called the 5' RACE reads and catalogs CDR3 proteins one per entry, DNA excluded. The listing contains about 160,000 distinct CDR3 sequences. These data are taken from a study of T cells expressing NK-cell markers. Overall study results and limits: These same clonotypes (in a handful of donors) also led the CD3+CD56-NKG2C+ fraction.

Germline V gene lookup returns CDR1 SGDLS and CDR2 YYNGEE. CDR3 length equals 14 residues. This chain connects TRBV9 to TRBJ2-1; TCRdb calls TRBD2, which cannot be checked without DNA. The material sequenced was blood T cells: a sorted CD56 or NKG2C T cell subset, CD4+ or CD8+ T cells, or bulk PBMC T cells (not recorded which). The TCR was taken from a man aged 18-70 years in good health. CDR3 residues: CASGAGAHGDEQFF.